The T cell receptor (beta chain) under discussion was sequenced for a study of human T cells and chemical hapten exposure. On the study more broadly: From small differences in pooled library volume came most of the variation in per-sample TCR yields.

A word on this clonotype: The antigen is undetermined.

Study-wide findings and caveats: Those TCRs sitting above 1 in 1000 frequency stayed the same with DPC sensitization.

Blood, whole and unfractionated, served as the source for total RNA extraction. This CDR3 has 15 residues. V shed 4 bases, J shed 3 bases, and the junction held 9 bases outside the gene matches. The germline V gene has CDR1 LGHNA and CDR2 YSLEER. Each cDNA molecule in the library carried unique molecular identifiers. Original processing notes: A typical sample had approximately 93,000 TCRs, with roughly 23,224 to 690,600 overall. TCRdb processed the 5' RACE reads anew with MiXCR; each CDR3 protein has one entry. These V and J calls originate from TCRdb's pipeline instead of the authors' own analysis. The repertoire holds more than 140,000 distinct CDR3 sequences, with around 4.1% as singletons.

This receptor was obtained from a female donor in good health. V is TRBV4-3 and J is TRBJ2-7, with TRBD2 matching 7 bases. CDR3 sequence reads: CASSPRVGGNYEQYF. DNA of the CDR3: TGCGCCAGCAGCCCCCGGGTGGGGGGGAACTACGAGCAGTACTTC.